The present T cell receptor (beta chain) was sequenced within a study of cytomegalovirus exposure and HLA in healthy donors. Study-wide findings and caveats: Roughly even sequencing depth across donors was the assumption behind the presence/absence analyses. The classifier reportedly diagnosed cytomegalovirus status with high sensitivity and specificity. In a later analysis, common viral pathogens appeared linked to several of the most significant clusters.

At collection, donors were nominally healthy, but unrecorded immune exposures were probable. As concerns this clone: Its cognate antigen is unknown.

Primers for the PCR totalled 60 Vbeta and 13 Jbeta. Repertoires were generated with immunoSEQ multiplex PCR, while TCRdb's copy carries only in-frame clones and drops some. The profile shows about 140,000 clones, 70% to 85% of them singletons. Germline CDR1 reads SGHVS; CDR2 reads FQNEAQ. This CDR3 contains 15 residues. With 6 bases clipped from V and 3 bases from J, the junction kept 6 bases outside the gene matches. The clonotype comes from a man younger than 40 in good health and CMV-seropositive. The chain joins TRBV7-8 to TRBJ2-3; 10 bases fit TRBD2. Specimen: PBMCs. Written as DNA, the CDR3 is TGTGCCAGCAGTCGAGCGGGAGGGCCTACAGATACGCAGTATTTT. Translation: CASSRAGGPTDTQYF.